The clone carrying this T cell receptor (beta chain) was seen once. Germline V gene sequence: CDR1 MGHRA, CDR2 YSYEKL. This CDR3 contains 17 residues. V lost 0 bases and J lost 4, with 16 bases in between. The entry originates in a study of blood T cell repertoires in COVID-19. About the research overall: Both acute and convalescent COVID-19 samples were obtained from the United States, Italy and Spain. T cells, B-cell-depleted T cells, or PBMCs supplied cDNA or gDNA.

Source study methods: Estimates of nucleated cell counts were drawn from the amplification of reference gene primers. TCRdb's copy holds only in-frame clones and misses some; the assay was immunoSEQ multiplex PCR. V and J calls and clone size are as listed in that table; D and trimming were resolved from the DNA. Here the sample spans around 300,000 clones, 90% being singletons. The sequenced sample was peripheral blood. The chain uses TRBV4-1 and TRBJ1-3; weak D call: TRBD1 (6 bases). This sequence originates from a woman aged 35 to 49 with acute or convalescent COVID-19. DNA of the CDR3: TGCGCCAGCAGCCAAGATTTGGGAAGAAGGGGGGGAAACACCATATATTTT. Translation gives CASSQDLGRRGGNTIYF.